The rows below give T cell receptor beta chains drawn from one sample of a study of vaccination and CD4 T cells after COVID-19. TCRdb reanalysed the PCR reads using MiXCR and keeps one entry per CDR3 protein. The table includes approximately 23,000 distinct CDR3 sequences, approximately 38% detected once. These receptors have no identified antigens. Here the sequenced sample was CD4+ T cells from blood, cultured in vitro, taken about 7 months after SARS-CoV-2 vaccination. The receptors come from a human donor who had recovered from COVID-19. Each CDR3 is given with its conserved first and last residue. The D gene is left open where the match is weak. Clone size is given for some rows only: seen once, a few or many times, or a class if the clone is expanded.

j_call v_call d_call clone_size cdr3_aa cdr3_nt
TRBJ1-1 TRBV11-3 - once CASSPNTQGNTEAFF TGTGCCAGCAGTCCAAATACCCAGGGGAACACTGAAGCTTTCTTT
TRBJ2-1 TRBV20-1 TRBD2 - CSPRLAGREQFF TGCAGCCCAAGACTAGCGGGACGGGAGCAGTTCTTC
TRBJ2-1 TRBV6-1 - few CASTPETENEQFF TGTGCCAGCACACCCGAGACGGAGAATGAGCAGTTCTTC
TRBJ2-5 TRBV7-9 TRBD1 few CASRPGQKYQETQYF TGTGCCAGCAGACCGGGACAGAAGTACCAAGAGACCCAGTACTTC
TRBJ1-2 TRBV11-3 - - CASSLLGEGYGYTF TGTGCCAGCAGCTTACTTGGGGAAGGCTATGGCTACACCTTC
TRBJ2-1 TRBV19 TRBD1 - CASSIEDRGNEQFF TGTGCCAGTAGTATCGAGGACAGGGGCAATGAGCAGTTCTTC
TRBJ2-2 TRBV7-8 - - CAARGGTNTGELFF TGTGCGGCAAGGGGGGGAACGAACACCGGGGAGCTGTTTTTT
TRBJ2-3 TRBV29-1 - - CSVGPRTDTQYF TGCAGCGTTGGGCCCCGCACAGATACGCAGTATTTT
TRBJ2-2 TRBV20-1 - - CSASPQNTGELFF TGCAGTGCTAGTCCGCAGAACACCGGGGAGCTGTTTTTT
TRBJ2-3 TRBV20-1 TRBD1 - CSARDRTGPTDTQYF TGCAGTGCTAGAGATCGGACAGGGCCCACAGATACGCAGTATTTT
TRBJ1-2 TRBV20-1 - few CSAIEEGGWGYTF TGCAGTGCGATAGAAGAGGGGGGTTGGGGCTACACCTTC
TRBJ1-2 TRBV19 TRBD1 few CASSTGTDYGYTF TGTGCCAGTAGCACCGGGACAGACTATGGCTACACCTTC
TRBJ2-4 TRBV20-1 TRBD2 few CSARDVLAGNIQYF TGCAGTGCTAGAGATGTTTTAGCGGGAAACATTCAGTACTTC
TRBJ2-2 TRBV6-1 TRBD1 once CASSGDRGTGELFF TGTGCCAGCAGTGGAGACAGGGGCACCGGGGAGCTGTTTTTT
TRBJ2-7 TRBV4-1 - - CASSPAKGLEQYF TGCGCCAGCAGCCCCGCCAAAGGGTTGGAGCAGTACTTC
TRBJ1-5 TRBV7-2 TRBD1 - CASSRDRGYSNQPQHF TGTGCCAGCAGCCGGGACAGGGGTTATAGCAATCAGCCCCAGCATTTT
TRBJ2-3 TRBV20-1 TRBD2 medium-sized CSAPGLAGNTDTQYF TGCAGTGCGCCCGGACTAGCGGGGAACACAGATACGCAGTATTTT
TRBJ2-1 TRBV15 TRBD2 - CATTSGSAGEYNEQFF TGTGCCACCACGTCAGGATCCGCGGGAGAATACAATGAGCAGTTCTTC
TRBJ2-6 TRBV7-9 - few CASSLVGEAGANVLTF TGTGCCAGCAGCTTAGTGGGGGAGGCTGGGGCCAACGTCCTGACTTTC
TRBJ2-5 TRBV7-3 - - CASSLGGGIETQYF TGTGCCAGCAGCTTAGGTGGAGGGATAGAGACCCAGTACTTC
TRBJ2-7 TRBV24-1 - - CATDGKNVRDHYEQYF TGTGCCACCGACGGGAAGAACGTGCGGGACCACTACGAGCAGTACTTC
TRBJ1-1 TRBV20-1 TRBD1 few CSSRDRADTEAFF TGCAGTTCCAGAGACAGGGCAGACACTGAAGCTTTCTTT
TRBJ2-3 TRBV11-3 TRBD2 - CASRALAGTDTQYF TGTGCCAGTAGGGCACTAGCGGGCACAGATACGCAGTATTTT
TRBJ2-7 TRBV11-3 TRBD1 few CASSLDGTGNQQYF TGTGCCAGCAGCTTAGACGGGACAGGGAATCAGCAGTACTTC
TRBJ2-7 TRBV10-3 - few CAISETNSGHEQYF TGTGCCATCAGTGAGACTAATTCGGGGCACGAGCAGTACTTC
TRBJ2-3 TRBV20-1 TRBD2 few CSARDASGSTDTQYF TGCAGTGCTAGAGATGCTAGCGGTAGCACAGATACGCAGTATTTT
TRBJ1-6 TRBV25-1 TRBD1 - CASSEDRTGNSPLHF TGTGCCAGCAGTGAAGATAGGACAGGGAATTCACCCCTCCACTTT
TRBJ2-5 TRBV11-3 - - CASSLAFRQGEGETQYF TGTGCCAGCAGCTTAGCCTTTCGGCAGGGGGAGGGAGAGACCCAGTACTTC
TRBJ2-1 TRBV20-1 - - CSARYLYNEQFF TGCAGTGCTAGATACCTTTACAATGAGCAGTTCTTC
TRBJ1-2 TRBV18 TRBD1 - CASSPDRAGDNGYTF TGTGCCAGCTCACCAGACAGGGCTGGGGATAATGGCTACACCTTC
TRBJ2-5 TRBV6-1 - few CASGTDLQETQYF TGTGCCAGCGGGACTGACCTGCAAGAGACCCAGTACTTC
TRBJ2-7 TRBV20-1 TRBD2 few CSALNSASGRGEQYF TGCAGTGCCCTAAACTCGGCTAGCGGGAGGGGCGAGCAGTACTTC
TRBJ1-5 TRBV11-3 - few CASSSSSNQPQHF TGTGCCAGCAGTTCGAGTAGCAATCAGCCCCAGCATTTT
TRBJ2-7 TRBV7-2 - - CASSLHTGASYEQYF TGTGCCAGCAGCTTACACACTGGGGCATCATACGAGCAGTACTTC
TRBJ1-6 TRBV28 TRBD1 - CASMIQGNSPLHF TGTGCCAGCATGATACAGGGGAATTCACCCCTCCACTTT
TRBJ2-7 TRBV2 TRBD2 few CASTGLGLYEQYF TGTGCCAGCACGGGACTAGGGCTTTACGAGCAGTACTTC
TRBJ2-2 TRBV20-1 - medium-sized CSAREGMTGGYTGELFF TGCAGTGCTAGAGAGGGGATGACGGGGGGCTACACCGGGGAGCTGTTTTTT
TRBJ2-7 TRBV7-2 - - CASSSHSYEQYF TGTGCCAGCAGCTCCCACTCCTACGAGCAGTACTTC
TRBJ2-5 TRBV19 TRBD1 - CASSRGQEETQYF TGTGCCAGTAGTAGAGGACAGGAAGAGACCCAGTACTTC
TRBJ2-7 TRBV6-2/TRBV6-3 - - CASTSRRGEQYF TGTGCCAGCACCTCGAGGCGGGGCGAGCAGTACTTC
TRBJ2-5 TRBV5-1 TRBD1 - CASSSGQGEETQYF TGCGCCAGCAGCTCAGGACAGGGAGAAGAGACCCAGTACTTC
TRBJ2-7 TRBV19 TRBD2 - CASSIAGLASYEQYF TGTGCCAGTAGTATCGCGGGACTAGCGTCCTACGAGCAGTACTTC
TRBJ2-7 TRBV20-1 TRBD1 - CSARDHQGTGAYEQYF TGCAGTGCTAGAGATCATCAGGGGACAGGGGCATACGAGCAGTACTTC
TRBJ2-1 TRBV6-2/TRBV6-3 - few CASSFRGGSQFF TGTGCCAGCAGTTTCAGGGGCGGATCCCAGTTCTTC
TRBJ1-5 TRBV6-1 TRBD1 few CASSPTWDSSNQPQHF TGTGCCAGCAGTCCAACGTGGGACAGTAGCAATCAGCCCCAGCATTTT
TRBJ2-1 TRBV20-1 - - CSAPPAGGYNEQFF TGCAGTGCCCCCCCAGCGGGCGGGTACAATGAGCAGTTCTTC
TRBJ1-1 TRBV20-1 - few CSAREADTEAFF TGCAGTGCTAGGGAGGCGGACACTGAAGCTTTCTTT
TRBJ1-5 TRBV29-1 - few CSAGLGQPQHF TGCAGCGCTGGGTTGGGGCAGCCCCAGCATTTT
TRBJ2-3 TRBV4-1 TRBD2 - CASSQASGGESDTQYF TGCGCCAGCAGCCAGGCTAGCGGGGGGGAGTCAGATACGCAGTATTTT